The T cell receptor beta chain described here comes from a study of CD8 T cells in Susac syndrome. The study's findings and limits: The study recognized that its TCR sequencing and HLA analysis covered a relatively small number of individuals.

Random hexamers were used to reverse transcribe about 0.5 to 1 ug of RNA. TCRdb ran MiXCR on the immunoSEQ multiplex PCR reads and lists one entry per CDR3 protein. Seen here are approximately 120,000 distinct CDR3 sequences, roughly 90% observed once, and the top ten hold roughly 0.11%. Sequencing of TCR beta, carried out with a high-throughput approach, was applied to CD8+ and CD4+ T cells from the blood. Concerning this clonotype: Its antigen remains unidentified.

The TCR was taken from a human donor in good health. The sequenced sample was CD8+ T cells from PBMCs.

The CDR3 DNA reads as TGTGCCAGCAGTTTAAGTATGGGGCGCGGGGTGAGCACCTTC. Translation: CASSLSMGRGVSTF. The chain joins TRBV28 to TRBJ1-2, with D possibly being TRBD1 (5 bases). The CDR3 loop spans 14 amino acids. V was clipped by 2 bases and J by 13 bases, with 20 bases between them. Germline V gene lookup returns CDR1 MDHEN and CDR2 SYDVKM.